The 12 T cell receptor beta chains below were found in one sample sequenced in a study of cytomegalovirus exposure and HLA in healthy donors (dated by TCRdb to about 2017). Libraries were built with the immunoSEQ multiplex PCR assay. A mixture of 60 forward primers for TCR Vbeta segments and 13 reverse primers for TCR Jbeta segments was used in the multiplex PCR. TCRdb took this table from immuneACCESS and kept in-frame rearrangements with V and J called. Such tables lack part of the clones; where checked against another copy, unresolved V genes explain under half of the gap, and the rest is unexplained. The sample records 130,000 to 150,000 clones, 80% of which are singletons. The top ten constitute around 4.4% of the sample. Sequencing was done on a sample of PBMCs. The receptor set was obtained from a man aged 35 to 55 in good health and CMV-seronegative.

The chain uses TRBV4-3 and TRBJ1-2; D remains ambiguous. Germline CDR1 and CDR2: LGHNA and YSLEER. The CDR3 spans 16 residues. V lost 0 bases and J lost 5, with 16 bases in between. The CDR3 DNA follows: TGCGCCAGCAGCCAAGATCAAGGGAGTACTATGTATGGCTACACCTTC. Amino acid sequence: CASSQDQGSTMYGYTF.

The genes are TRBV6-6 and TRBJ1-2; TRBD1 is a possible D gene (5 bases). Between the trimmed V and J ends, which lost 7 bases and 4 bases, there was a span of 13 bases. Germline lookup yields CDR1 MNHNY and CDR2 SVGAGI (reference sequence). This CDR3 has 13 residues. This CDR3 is CASTLDSLYGYTF. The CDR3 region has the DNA TGTGCCAGCACCCTAGACAGCCTCTATGGCTACACCTTC.

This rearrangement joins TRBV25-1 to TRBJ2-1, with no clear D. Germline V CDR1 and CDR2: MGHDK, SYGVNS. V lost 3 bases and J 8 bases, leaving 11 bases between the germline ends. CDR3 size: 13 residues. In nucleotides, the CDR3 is TGTGCCAGCAGTGATAGTATTACGGATGAGCAGTTCTTC. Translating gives CASSDSITDEQFF.

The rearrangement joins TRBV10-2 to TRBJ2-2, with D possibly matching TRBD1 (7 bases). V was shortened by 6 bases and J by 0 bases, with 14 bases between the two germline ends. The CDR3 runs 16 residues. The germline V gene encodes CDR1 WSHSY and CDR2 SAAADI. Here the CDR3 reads CASRDAGGPNTGELFF. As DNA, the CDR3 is TGCGCCAGCAGGGACGCAGGGGGGCCGAACACCGGGGAGCTGTTTTTT.

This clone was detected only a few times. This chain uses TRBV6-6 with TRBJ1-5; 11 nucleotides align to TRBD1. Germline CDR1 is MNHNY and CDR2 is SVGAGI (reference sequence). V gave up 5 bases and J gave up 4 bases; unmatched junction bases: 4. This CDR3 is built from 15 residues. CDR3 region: CASSGQGAGNQPQHF. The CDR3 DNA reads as TGTGCCAGCAGTGGACAGGGGGCAGGGAATCAGCCCCAGCATTTT.

For the CDR3, the DNA is TGCGCCAGCAGCCTCGACAGTCTTGGGAACGAGCAGTACTTC. Its translation: CASSLDSLGNEQYF. The chain employs TRBV5-1 and TRBJ2-7, with TRBD1 as a possible D gene (5 bases). The CDR3 sequence is 14 residues long. Trimming removed 4 bases from V and 5 bases from J, with 16 bases in between. The germline V gene has CDR1 SGHRS and CDR2 YFSETQ.

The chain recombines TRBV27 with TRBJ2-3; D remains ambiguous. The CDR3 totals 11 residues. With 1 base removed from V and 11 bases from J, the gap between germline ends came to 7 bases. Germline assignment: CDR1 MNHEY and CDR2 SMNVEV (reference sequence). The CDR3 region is CASSLLNKQYF. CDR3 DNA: TGTGCCAGCAGTTTATTAAATAAGCAGTATTTT.

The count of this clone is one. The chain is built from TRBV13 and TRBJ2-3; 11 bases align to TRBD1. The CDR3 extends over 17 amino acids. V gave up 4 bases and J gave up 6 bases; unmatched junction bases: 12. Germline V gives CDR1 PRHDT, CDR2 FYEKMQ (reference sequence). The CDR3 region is CASSWYTGQGEGDTQYF. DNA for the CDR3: TGTGCCAGCAGCTGGTATACGGGACAGGGGGAAGGGGATACGCAGTATTTT. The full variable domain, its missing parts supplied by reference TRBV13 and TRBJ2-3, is AAGVIQSPRHLIKEKRETATLKCYPIPRHDTVYWYQQGPGQDPQFLISFYEKMQSDKGSIPDRFSAQQFSDYHSELNMSSLELGDSALYFCASSWYTGQGEGDTQYFGPGTRLTVL.

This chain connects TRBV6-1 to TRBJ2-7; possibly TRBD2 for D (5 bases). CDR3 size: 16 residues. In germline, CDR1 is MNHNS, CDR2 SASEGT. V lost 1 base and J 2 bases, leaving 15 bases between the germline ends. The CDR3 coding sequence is TGTGCCAGCAGTGAAGACCGGGGTACGATGACCTACGAGCAGTACTTC. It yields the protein CASSEDRGTMTYEQYF.

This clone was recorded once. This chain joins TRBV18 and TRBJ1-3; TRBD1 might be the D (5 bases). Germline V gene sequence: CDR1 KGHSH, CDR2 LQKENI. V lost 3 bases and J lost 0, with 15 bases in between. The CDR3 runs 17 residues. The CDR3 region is CASSPFLGEASGNTIYF. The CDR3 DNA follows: TGTGCCAGCTCACCCTTTCTAGGGGAGGCCTCTGGAAACACCATATATTTT.

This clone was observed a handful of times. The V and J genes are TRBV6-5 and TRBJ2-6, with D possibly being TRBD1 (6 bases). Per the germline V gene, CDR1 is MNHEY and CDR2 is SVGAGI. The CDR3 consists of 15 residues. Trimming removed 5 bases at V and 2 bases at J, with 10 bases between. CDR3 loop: CASSSQGTGANVLTF. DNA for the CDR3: TGTGCCAGCAGTAGCCAGGGGACTGGGGCCAACGTCCTGACTTTC.

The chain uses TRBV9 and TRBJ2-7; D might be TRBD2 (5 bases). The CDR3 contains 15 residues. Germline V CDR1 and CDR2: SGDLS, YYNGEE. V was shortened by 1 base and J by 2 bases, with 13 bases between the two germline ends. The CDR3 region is CASSVSQRAPYEQYF. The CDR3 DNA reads TGTGCCAGCAGCGTAAGTCAGAGGGCCCCCTACGAGCAGTACTTC.